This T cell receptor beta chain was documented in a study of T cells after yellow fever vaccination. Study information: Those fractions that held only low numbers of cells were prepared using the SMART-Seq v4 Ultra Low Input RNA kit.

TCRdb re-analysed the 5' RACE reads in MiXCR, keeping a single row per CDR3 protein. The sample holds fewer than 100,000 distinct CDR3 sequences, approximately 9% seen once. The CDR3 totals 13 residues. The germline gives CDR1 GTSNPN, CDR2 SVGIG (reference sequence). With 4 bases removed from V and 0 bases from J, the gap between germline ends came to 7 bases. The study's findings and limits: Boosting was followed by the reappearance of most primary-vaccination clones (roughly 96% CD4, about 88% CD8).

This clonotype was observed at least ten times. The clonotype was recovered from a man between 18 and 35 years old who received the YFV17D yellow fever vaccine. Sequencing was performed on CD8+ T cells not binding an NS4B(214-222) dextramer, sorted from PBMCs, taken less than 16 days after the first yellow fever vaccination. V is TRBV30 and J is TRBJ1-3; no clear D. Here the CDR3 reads CAWIERSGNTIYF. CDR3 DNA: TGTGCCTGGATCGAACGCTCTGGAAACACCATATATTTT.